This TCR beta chain emerged from a study of OX40 agonist ivuxolimab in advanced cancers. Overall study context: Dose-escalation patients were diagnosed with hepatocellular carcinoma, melanoma, renal cell cancer or head and neck cancer.

The protocol was immunoSEQ multiplex PCR, while the TCRdb copy is restricted to in-frame clones and leaves out a portion. The sample includes 80,000 to 100,000 clones, around 85% of them seen just once. Trimming shortened V by 1 base and J by 1 base, and 10 bases separated the two germline ends. This CDR3 region has 15 residues. Per the germline V gene, CDR1 is SGHTA and CDR2 is FQGTGA. Systemic immunosuppression or autoimmune disease history was grounds to exclude patients. Of note for this clone: The antigen is not known.

Study-level points and caveats: With doses of 0.1 to 3.0 mg/kg, CD4+ and CD8+ blood T cells had undergone clonal expansion by week 6.

The sample in question was CD4+ or CD8+ T cells sorted from blood, obtained in a trial of the OX40 agonist ivuxolimab. The V call is TRBV7-3, the J call TRBJ1-1, with no clear D. The TCR originated in an adult with an advanced solid tumor such as melanoma, head and neck, liver or kidney cancer. CDR3 amino acids: CASSLIGRENTEAFF. CDR3 in DNA: TGTGCCAGCAGCTTAATCGGACGAGAGAACACTGAAGCTTTCTTT.